The 3 T cell receptor beta chains given below trace back to one sample, sequenced in a study of cytomegalovirus exposure and HLA in healthy donors. PCR used 60 Vbeta primers and 13 Jbeta primers. The table came from immunoSEQ multiplex PCR; TCRdb's copy has only in-frame clones and leaves some out. The sample lists more than 85,000 clones; approximately 70% were seen once. The specimen sequenced was PBMCs. All receptors derive from a man aged 35 to 55 in good health and CMV-seronegative.

The chain carries TRBV30 and TRBJ2-2, with D possibly being TRBD2 (5 bases). The ends were cut back, 1 base at V and 4 bases at J, with 16 bases in the middle. CDR1 GTSNPN and CDR2 SVGIG come from the germline V gene (reference sequence). The CDR3 loop spans 16 amino acids. This chain's CDR3 is CAWSAQDSSSTGELFF. CDR3 coding DNA: TGTGCCTGGAGTGCTCAGGACTCCTCGAGCACCGGGGAGCTGTTTTTT.

The CDR3: CASSYSEGKKNEQFF. The CDR3 coding sequence is TGTGCCAGCAGTTACTCGGAGGGGAAGAAAAATGAGCAGTTCTTC. The rearrangement links TRBV6-5 to TRBJ2-1, with TRBD2 as a possible D gene (6 bases). Germline-derived CDR1 and CDR2 are MNHEY and SVGAGI. Trimming removed 0 bases from V and 7 bases from J, with 13 bases in between. The CDR3 spans 15 residues.

This sequence joins TRBV7-2 and TRBJ2-7; 11 nucleotides line up with TRBD2. The CDR3 is 15 residues long. Trimming at V came to 5 bases and at J to 4 bases, leaving 7 bases not matched to a gene. CDR1 and CDR2 (germline): SGHTA, FQGNSA. The CDR3 sequence: CASSARLAGIYEQYF. CDR3 in DNA: TGTGCCAGCAGCGCCCGACTAGCGGGGATATACGAGCAGTACTTC.